These T cell receptor beta chains were read from a single sample in a study of blood T cell repertoires in COVID-19. Profiling relied on immunoSEQ multiplex PCR, and the TCRdb table lists in-frame clones only, not all of them. The sample lists roughly 300,000 clones, more than 70% occurring once. Material: peripheral blood. These receptors originate from a woman in her 50s who had recovered from COVID-19. Both conserved end residues are part of each CDR3. A D gene is named only where the DNA matches it firmly. Clone size is stated in some rows and not others, as once, few, many or a class when expanded.

CDR3,DNA,size,V,D,length,J
CASSAQSWGVANTGELFF,TGTGCCAGCAGCGCTCAGAGCTGGGGGGTGGCGAACACCGGGGAGCTGTTTTTT,NA,TRBV7-8,NA,18,TRBJ2-2
CASSLDAGYGELFF,TGTGCCAGCAGCTTAGACGCGGGGTACGGGGAGCTGTTTTTT,NA,TRBV7-8,NA,14,TRBJ2-2
CASSYPHPQPQHF,TGTGCCAGCAGTTACCCCCATCCTCAGCCCCAGCATTTT,NA,TRBV6-2/TRBV6-3,NA,13,TRBJ1-5
CASSLDPNSPLHF,TGTGCCAGCAGCCTAGACCCGAATTCACCCCTCCACTTT,NA,TRBV14,NA,13,TRBJ1-6
CASSLILVRTETQYF,TGTGCCAGCAGTTTAATCCTAGTTCGAACGGAGACCCAGTACTTC,NA,TRBV28,NA,15,TRBJ2-5
CASSQTGATVSGANVLTF,TGTGCCAGCTCACAAACAGGGGCTACTGTTTCTGGGGCCAACGTCCTGACTTTC,once,TRBV18,TRBD1,18,TRBJ2-6
CASRDRVNNEQFF,TGTGCCAGCCGGGACAGGGTCAACAATGAGCAGTTCTTC,few,TRBV27,TRBD1,13,TRBJ2-1
CASSHDRAHEKLFF,TGTGCCAGCAGCCATGACAGGGCGCATGAAAAACTGTTTTTT,NA,TRBV5-8,TRBD1,14,TRBJ1-4
CSVDPGDYGYTF,TGCAGCGTTGATCCAGGGGACTATGGCTACACCTTC,NA,TRBV29-1,NA,12,TRBJ1-2
CASRAGGTGELFF,TGTGCCAGCAGAGCGGGAGGCACCGGGGAGCTGTTTTTT,NA,TRBV6-5,TRBD2,13,TRBJ2-2